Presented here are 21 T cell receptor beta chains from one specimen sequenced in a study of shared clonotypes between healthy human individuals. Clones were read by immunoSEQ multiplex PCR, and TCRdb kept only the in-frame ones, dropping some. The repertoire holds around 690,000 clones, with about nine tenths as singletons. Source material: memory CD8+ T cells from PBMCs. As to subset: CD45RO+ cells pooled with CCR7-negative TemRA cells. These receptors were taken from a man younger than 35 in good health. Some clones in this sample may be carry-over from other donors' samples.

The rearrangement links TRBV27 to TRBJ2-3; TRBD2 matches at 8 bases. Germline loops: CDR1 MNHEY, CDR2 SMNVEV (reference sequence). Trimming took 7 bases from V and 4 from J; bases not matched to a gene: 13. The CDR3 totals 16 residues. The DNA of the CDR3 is TGTGCCAGCACCATACTACTAGCGGAGGGGCCAGATACGCAGTATTTT. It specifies CASTILLAEGPDTQYF.

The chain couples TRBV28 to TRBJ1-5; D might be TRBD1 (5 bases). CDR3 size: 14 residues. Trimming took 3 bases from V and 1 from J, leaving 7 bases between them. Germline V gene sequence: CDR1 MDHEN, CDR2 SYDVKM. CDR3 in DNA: TGTGCCAGCAGTTTGGCAGGGAGCAATCAGCCCCAGCATTTT. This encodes CASSLAGSNQPQHF. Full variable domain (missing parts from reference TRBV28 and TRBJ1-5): DVKVTQSSRYLVKRTGEKVFLECVQDMDHENMFWYRQDPGLGLRLIYFSYDVKMKEKGDIPEGYSVSREKKERFSLILESASTNQTSMYLCASSLAGSNQPQHFGDGTRLSIL.

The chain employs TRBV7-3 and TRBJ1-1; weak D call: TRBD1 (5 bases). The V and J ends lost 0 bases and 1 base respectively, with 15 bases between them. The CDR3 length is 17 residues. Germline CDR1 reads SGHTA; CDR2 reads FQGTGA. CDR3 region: CASSLTLLRDGNTEAFF. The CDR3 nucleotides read TGTGCCAGCAGCTTAACCCTACTCCGGGACGGGAACACTGAAGCTTTCTTT.

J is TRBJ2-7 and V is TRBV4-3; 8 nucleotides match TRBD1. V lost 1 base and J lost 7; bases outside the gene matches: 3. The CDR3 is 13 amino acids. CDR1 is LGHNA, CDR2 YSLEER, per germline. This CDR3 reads CASSQGQGSEQYF. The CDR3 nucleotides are TGCGCCAGCAGCCAAGGACAGGGGAGTGAGCAGTACTTC.

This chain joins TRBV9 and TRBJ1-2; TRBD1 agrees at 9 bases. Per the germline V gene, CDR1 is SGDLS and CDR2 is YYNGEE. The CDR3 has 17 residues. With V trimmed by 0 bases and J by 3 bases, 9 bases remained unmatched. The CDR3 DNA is TGTGCCAGCAGCGTAGGGAACAGGGGGCATTCTGACTATGGCTACACCTTC. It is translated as CASSVGNRGHSDYGYTF.

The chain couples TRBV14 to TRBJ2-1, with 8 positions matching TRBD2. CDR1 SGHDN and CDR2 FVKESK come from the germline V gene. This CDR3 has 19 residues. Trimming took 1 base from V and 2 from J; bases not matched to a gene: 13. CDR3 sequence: CASSQGYMTAGGTYNEQFF. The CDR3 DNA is TGTGCCAGCAGCCAAGGGTACATGACGGCGGGAGGCACCTACAATGAGCAGTTCTTC.

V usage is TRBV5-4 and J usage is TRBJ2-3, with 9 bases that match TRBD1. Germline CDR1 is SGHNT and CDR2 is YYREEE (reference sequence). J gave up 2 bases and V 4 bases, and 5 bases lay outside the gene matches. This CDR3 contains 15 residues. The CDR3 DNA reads TGTGCCAGCAGCCCCGGGACAGGGTCCACAGATACGCAGTATTTT. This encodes CASSPGTGSTDTQYF.

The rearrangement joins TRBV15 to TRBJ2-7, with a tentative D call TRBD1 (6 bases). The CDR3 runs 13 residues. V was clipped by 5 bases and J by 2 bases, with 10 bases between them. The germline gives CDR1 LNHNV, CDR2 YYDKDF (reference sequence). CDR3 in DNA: TGTGCCACCAGCTCCCGGGACACCTACGAGCAGTACTTC. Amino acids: CATSSRDTYEQYF.

In DNA, the CDR3 is TGTGCCAGCTCACCCGGGGAGACACTCACAGATACGCAGTATTTT. It translates to CASSPGETLTDTQYF. This chain uses TRBV18 with TRBJ2-3; maybe TRBD2 (5 bases). CDR3 length equals 15 residues. Germline CDR1 and CDR2: KGHSH and LQKENI. The V end lost 3 bases, the J end lost 2 bases, and 12 bases lay between the germline ends.

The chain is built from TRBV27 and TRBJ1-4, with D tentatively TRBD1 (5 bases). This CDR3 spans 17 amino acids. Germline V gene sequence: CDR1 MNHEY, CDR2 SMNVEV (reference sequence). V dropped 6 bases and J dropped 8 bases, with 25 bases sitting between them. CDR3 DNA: TGTGCCAGCAGACCTCGGTCAACTCTTGGCGGGGGGGAAAAACTGTTTTTT. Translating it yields CASRPRSTLGGGEKLFF.

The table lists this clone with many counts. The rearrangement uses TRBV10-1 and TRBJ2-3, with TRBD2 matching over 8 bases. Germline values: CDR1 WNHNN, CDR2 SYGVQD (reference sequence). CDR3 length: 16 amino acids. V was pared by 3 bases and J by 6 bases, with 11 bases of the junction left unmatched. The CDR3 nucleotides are TGCGCCAGCAGTGAAGCGGGGGCGCGGTTGGGCGATACGCAGTATTTT. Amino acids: CASSEAGARLGDTQYF.

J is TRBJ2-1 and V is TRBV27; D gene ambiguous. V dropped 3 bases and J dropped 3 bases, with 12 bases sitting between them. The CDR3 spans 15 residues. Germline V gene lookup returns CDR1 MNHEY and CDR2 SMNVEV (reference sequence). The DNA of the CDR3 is TGTGCCAGCAGTTTCACCGGGCCCGTCTACAATGAGCAGTTCTTC. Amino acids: CASSFTGPVYNEQFF.

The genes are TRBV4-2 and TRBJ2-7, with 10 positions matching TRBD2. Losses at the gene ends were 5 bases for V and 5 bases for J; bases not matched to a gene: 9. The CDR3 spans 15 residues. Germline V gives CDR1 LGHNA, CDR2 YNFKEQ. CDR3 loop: CASSVASGSVDEQYF. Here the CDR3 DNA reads TGTGCCAGCAGCGTGGCTAGCGGGAGTGTCGACGAGCAGTACTTC.

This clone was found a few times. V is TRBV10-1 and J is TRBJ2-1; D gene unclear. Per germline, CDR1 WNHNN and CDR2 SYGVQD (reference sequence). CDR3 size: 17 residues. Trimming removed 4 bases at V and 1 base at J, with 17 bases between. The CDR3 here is CASSGTDFGGSYNEQFF. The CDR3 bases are TGCGCCAGCAGTGGAACCGACTTTGGCGGATCCTACAATGAGCAGTTCTTC.

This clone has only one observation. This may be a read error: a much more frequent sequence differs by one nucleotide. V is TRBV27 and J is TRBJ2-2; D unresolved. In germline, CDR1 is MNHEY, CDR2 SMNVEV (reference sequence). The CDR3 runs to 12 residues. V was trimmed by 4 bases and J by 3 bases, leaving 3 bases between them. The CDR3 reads CASSYHTGELFF. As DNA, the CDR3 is TGTGCCAGCAGTTACCACACCGGGGAGCTGTTTTTT.

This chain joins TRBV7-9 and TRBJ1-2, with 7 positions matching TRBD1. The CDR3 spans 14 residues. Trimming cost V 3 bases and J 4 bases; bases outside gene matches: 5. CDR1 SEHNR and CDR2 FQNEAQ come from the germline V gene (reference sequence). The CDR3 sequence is CASSFGQALYGYTF. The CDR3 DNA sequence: TGTGCCAGCAGCTTCGGACAGGCCCTCTATGGCTACACCTTC.

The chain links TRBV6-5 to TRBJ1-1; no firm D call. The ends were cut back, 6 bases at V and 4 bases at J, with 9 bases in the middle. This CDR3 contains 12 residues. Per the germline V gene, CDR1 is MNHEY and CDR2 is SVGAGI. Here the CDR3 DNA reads TGTGCCAGCAGCCCAGATACCACTGAAGCTTTCTTT. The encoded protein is CASSPDTTEAFF.

CDR3: CAWSPGIFLGEQYF. The CDR3 DNA reads TGTGCCTGGAGTCCGGGGATTTTCCTGGGGGAGCAGTACTTC. The chain is built from TRBV30 and TRBJ2-7; possible D gene TRBD2, 5 bases. V was clipped by 2 bases and J by 7 bases, with 18 bases between them. The germline V gene has CDR1 GTSNPN and CDR2 SVGIG (reference sequence). CDR3 length equals 14 residues.

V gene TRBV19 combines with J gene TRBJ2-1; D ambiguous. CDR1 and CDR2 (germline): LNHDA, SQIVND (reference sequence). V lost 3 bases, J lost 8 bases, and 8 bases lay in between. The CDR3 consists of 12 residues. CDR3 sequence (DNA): TGTGCCAGTAGTATTTGGGGATATGAGCAGTTCTTC. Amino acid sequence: CASSIWGYEQFF. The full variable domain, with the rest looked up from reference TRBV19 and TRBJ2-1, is DGGITQSPKYLFRKEGQNVTLSCEQNLNHDAMYWYRQDPGQGLRLIYYSQIVNDFQKGDIAEGYSVSREKKESFPLTVTSAQKNPTAFYLCASSIWGYEQFFGPGTRLTVL.

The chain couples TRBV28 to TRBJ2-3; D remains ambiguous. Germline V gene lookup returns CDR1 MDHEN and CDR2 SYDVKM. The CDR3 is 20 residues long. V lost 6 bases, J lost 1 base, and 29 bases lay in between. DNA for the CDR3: TGTGCCAGCAGCGTTCCGGGCCAAGGATTGGGATATATCGGCACAGATACGCAGTATTTT. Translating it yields CASSVPGQGLGYIGTDTQYF.

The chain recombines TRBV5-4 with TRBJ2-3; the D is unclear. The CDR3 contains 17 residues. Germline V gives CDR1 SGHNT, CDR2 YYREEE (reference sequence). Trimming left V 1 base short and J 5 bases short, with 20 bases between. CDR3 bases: TGTGCCAGCAGCTTGATTTATGGGTTGGCTACGGGAGATACGCAGTATTTT. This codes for CASSLIYGLATGDTQYF.